This paragraph reports one TCR beta chain. Source study methods: Estimation of nucleated cell counts relied on the amplification of reference gene primers. Sequencing used immunoSEQ multiplex PCR; TCRdb keeps in-frame clones, though not all of them. V, J and clone size were drawn from that table, and D and trimming were deduced from the DNA. The sample lists fewer than 350,000 clones, about 82% seen once, with around 4.1% in the top ten. These data originate in a study of blood T cell repertoires in COVID-19. This CDR3 is 15 amino acids long. V lost 3 bases to trimming and J lost 5 bases; unmatched junction nucleotides: 3. Germline CDR1 is SEHNR and CDR2 is FQNEAQ (reference sequence).

Material: peripheral blood. The chain recombines TRBV7-9 with TRBJ2-2; 10 nucleotides line up with TRBD1. This sequence was found in a woman in her forties or fifties with active or convalescent COVID-19. This chain's CDR3 is CASSFDRGRTGELFF. CDR3 bases: TGTGCCAGCAGCTTCGACAGGGGGCGGACCGGGGAGCTGTTTTTT. The variable domain in full, completed from reference TRBV7-9 and TRBJ2-2, reads DTGVSQNPRHKITKRGQNVTFRCDPISEHNRLYWYRQTLGQGPEFLTYFQNEAQLEKSRLLSDRFSAERPKGSFSTLEIQRTEQGDSAMYLCASSFDRGRTGELFFGEGSRLTVL.